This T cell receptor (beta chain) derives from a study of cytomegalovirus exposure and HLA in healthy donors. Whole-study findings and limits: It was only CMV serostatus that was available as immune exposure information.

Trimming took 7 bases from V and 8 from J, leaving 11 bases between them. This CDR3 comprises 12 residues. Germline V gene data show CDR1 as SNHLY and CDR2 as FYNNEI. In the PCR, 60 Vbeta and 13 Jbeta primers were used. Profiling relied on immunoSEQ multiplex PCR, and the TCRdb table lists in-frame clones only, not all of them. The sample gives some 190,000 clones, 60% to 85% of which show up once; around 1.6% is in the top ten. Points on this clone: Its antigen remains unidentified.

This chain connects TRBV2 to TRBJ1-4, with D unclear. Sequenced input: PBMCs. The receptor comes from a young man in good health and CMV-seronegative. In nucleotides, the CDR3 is TGTGCCAGCACACGTATCTACGAAAAACTGTTTTTT. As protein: CASTRIYEKLFF.